This TCR beta chain is drawn from a study of blood T cell repertoires in COVID-19. Study information: The samples span acute and convalescent COVID-19 from the United States, Italy and Spain. From T cells, B-cell-depleted T cells, or PBMCs came the material, which was cDNA or gDNA.

The V end lost 1 base, the J end lost 1 base, and 8 bases lay between the germline ends. Germline assignment: CDR1 MGHRA and CDR2 YSYEKL. The length of the CDR3 is 15 residues. Authors' data handling: Nucleated cell counts were estimated from reference gene primer amplification. Profiling relied on immunoSEQ multiplex PCR, and the TCRdb table lists in-frame clones only, not all of them. The V and J calls and clone size come from that table; D and trimming were worked out from the DNA. The sample has approximately 100,000 clones, around 85% seen once; the top ten hold about 14%. This TCR was sampled from a woman in her seventies with acute or convalescent COVID-19. The sample consisted of peripheral blood. This rearrangement joins TRBV4-1 to TRBJ1-3; D unclear. DNA of the CDR3: TGCGCCAGCAGCCAAGCTTTCGCGTCTGGAAACACCATATATTTT. Residues: CASSQAFASGNTIYF.